What follows are 18 T cell receptor beta chains derived from one specimen sequenced in a study of cytomegalovirus exposure and HLA in healthy donors (dated by TCRdb to about 2017). Libraries were prepared through the immunoSEQ multiplex PCR assay. For the multiplex PCR, a mixture combining 60 forward primers for TCR Vbeta segments and 13 reverse primers for TCR Jbeta segments was used. The immuneACCESS repertoire file appears here via TCRdb, limited to in-frame rearrangements. These files lack a portion of the clones; in checked studies, under half of the deficit traces to unresolved V genes, and the cause of the others is not known. The sample profile shows about 170,000 clones; 65% to 85% of them were found once. The ten largest clones add up to 0.75% to 0.9% of the sample. Sequencing used PBMCs. The receptors derive from a woman aged 18-35 years in good health and CMV-seronegative.

The V gene is TRBV5-5, the J gene TRBJ2-5, with TRBD2 matching 11 bases. There are 16 residues in the CDR3. V dropped 4 bases and J dropped 2; count of bases not matched to a gene: 7. CDR1 is SGHKS and CDR2 is YYEKEE in the germline V gene (reference sequence). CDR3 residues: CASSLGLAGSQETQYF. CDR3 sequence (DNA): TGTGCCAGCAGCCTCGGACTAGCGGGCTCTCAAGAGACCCAGTACTTC.

The chain joins TRBV5-4 to TRBJ2-7; TRBD1 aligns across 7 bases. The CDR3 sequence is 15 residues long. V shed 0 bases and J 1 base; nucleotides not matched to a gene: 4. CDR1 and CDR2 (germline): SGHNT, YYREEE (reference sequence). For the CDR3, the DNA is TGTGCCAGCAGCTTGGTGGGCAGGGGGTCCTACGAGCAGTACTTC. Translated, it gives CASSLVGRGSYEQYF.

This chain connects TRBV11-2 to TRBJ2-3, with D perhaps matching TRBD1 (6 bases). The CDR3 is 14 residues long. The V end lost 3 bases, the J end lost 2 bases, and 9 bases lay between the germline ends. Germline loops: CDR1 SGHAT, CDR2 FQNNGV. In DNA form, the CDR3 reads TGTGCCAGCAGCTTTTGGACAGACACAGATACGCAGTATTTT. Translated, it gives CASSFWTDTDTQYF. The entire variable domain, with the rest obtained from reference TRBV11-2 and TRBJ2-3, is as follows: EAGVAQSPRYKIIEKRQSVAFWCNPISGHATLYWYQQILGQGPKLLIQFQNNGVVDDSQLPKDRFSAERLKGVDSTLKIQPAKLEDSAVYLCASSFWTDTDTQYFGPGTRLTVL.

The CDR3 spells CASSFQGAVTGELFF. The CDR3, as DNA: TGTGCCAGCAGTTTCCAGGGGGCCGTGACCGGGGAGCTGTTTTTT. J is TRBJ2-2 and V is TRBV27, with TRBD1 matching over 8 bases. CDR3 length: 15 amino acids. V dropped 3 bases and J dropped 5; count of bases not matched to a gene: 5. Germline values: CDR1 MNHEY, CDR2 SMNVEV (reference sequence).

The J gene is TRBJ1-6, the V gene TRBV28; a weak D match, TRBD1 (6 bases). Germline V lookup: CDR1 MDHEN, CDR2 SYDVKM. The germline V and J ends were trimmed by 6 bases and 9 bases, with 21 bases remaining between them. The CDR3 runs 16 residues. The CDR3, as DNA: TGTGCCAGCAGACCCAATAGCGGGACAAGGACTTCACCCCTCCACTTT. Its translation is CASRPNSGTRTSPLHF.

In its sample, this clone was seen a few times. The rearrangement joins TRBV19 to TRBJ2-3; possible D gene TRBD2, 6 bases. With 5 bases removed from V and 0 bases from J, the gap between germline ends came to 15 bases. Germline V gene data show CDR1 as LNHDA and CDR2 as SQIVND (reference sequence). The CDR3 extends over 16 amino acids. The CDR3, as DNA: TGTGCCAGTAGTTTAAACGGGGACTCTAGCACAGATACGCAGTATTTT. The encoded protein is CASSLNGDSSTDTQYF.

The chain has TRBV5-1 and TRBJ2-7, with 9 bases lining up with TRBD1. Germline V CDR1 and CDR2: SGHRS, YFSETQ. J gave up 4 bases and V 0 bases, and 5 bases lay outside the gene matches. This CDR3 spans 15 amino acids. The CDR3 spells CASSLADRGFYEQYF. As DNA, the CDR3 is TGCGCCAGCAGCTTGGCCGACAGGGGGTTTTACGAGCAGTACTTC.

The chain combines TRBV19 with TRBJ1-2; TRBD1 might be the D (5 bases). V lost 6 bases and J 3 bases, leaving 20 bases between the germline ends. The CDR3 consists of 16 residues. The germline V gene has CDR1 LNHDA and CDR2 SQIVND (reference sequence). As DNA, the CDR3 is TGTGCCAGTAGGCAAGGGGTGGGGTTCTACGACTATGGCTACACCTTC. It translates to CASRQGVGFYDYGYTF.

This clone has just one count. The chain uses TRBV6-1 and TRBJ1-1, with D maybe TRBD1 (5 bases). The CDR3 runs 14 residues. Germline-derived CDR1 and CDR2 are MNHNS and SASEGT. The V gene lost 8 bases and the J gene lost 1 base, with 14 bases spanning the gap. The DNA for the CDR3 is TGTGCCAGCGCCCCAACAGGAAAGAACACTGAAGCTTTCTTT. This codes for CASAPTGKNTEAFF.

The chain links TRBV9 to TRBJ2-2; TRBD2 agrees at 7 bases. Germline V CDR1 and CDR2: SGDLS, YYNGEE. Trimming cost V 3 bases and J 5 bases; bases outside gene matches: 7. The CDR3 has 15 residues. The CDR3, as DNA: TGTGCCAGCAGCGAAAGGACTAGTTTTACCGGGGAGCTGTTTTTT. It yields the protein CASSERTSFTGELFF.

Note on this clone: A read error may produce the germline difference seen at one junction end. This chain uses TRBV7-9 with TRBJ2-3; 11 bases align to TRBD2. Germline V lookup: CDR1 SEHNR, CDR2 FQNEAQ (reference sequence). This CDR3 spans 15 amino acids. CDR3 amino acids: CSSHSGRALTDTQYF. The CDR3 coding sequence is TGTTCCAGCCATAGCGGGAGGGCCTTGACAGATACGCAGTATTTT.

As for this clone: This CDR3 is also generated by other DNA sequences in the sample. The chain is built from TRBV5-1 and TRBJ1-2; D uncertain. Per the germline V gene, CDR1 is SGHRS and CDR2 is YFSETQ. The CDR3 has 14 residues. V lost 4 bases, J lost 3 bases, and 13 bases lay in between. The chain's CDR3 is CASSLYRVDYGYTF. The CDR3 bases are TGCGCCAGCAGCCTCTATCGGGTCGACTATGGCTACACCTTC.

The J gene is TRBJ2-1, the V gene TRBV19, with 10 bases fitting TRBD2. The CDR3 has 20 amino acids. Germline CDR1 is LNHDA and CDR2 is SQIVND (reference sequence). J lost 0 bases, V lost 5 bases, and 16 bases had no gene match. CDR3 protein: CASSLWTSGLLNSSYNEQFF. The CDR3 coding sequence is TGTGCCAGTAGTTTGTGGACTAGCGGACTCCTGAACAGCTCCTACAATGAGCAGTTCTTC.

The rearrangement uses TRBV4-2 and TRBJ2-2; D unclear. Germline CDR1 reads LGHNA; CDR2 reads YNFKEQ. This CDR3 contains 13 residues. V was pared by 1 base and J by 5 bases, with 5 bases between. The CDR3: CASSQGPTGELFF. CDR3 in DNA: TGTGCCAGCAGCCAAGGGCCTACCGGGGAGCTGTTTTTT.

The chain joins TRBV9 to TRBJ1-1; no definite D call. In germline, CDR1 is SGDLS, CDR2 YYNGEE. Trimming took 2 bases from V and 0 from J, leaving 8 bases between them. CDR3 size: 14 residues. The CDR3 region is CASSVRPVNTEAFF. CDR3 sequence (DNA): TGTGCCAGCAGCGTTCGTCCGGTGAACACTGAAGCTTTCTTT.

The chain combines TRBV6-1 with TRBJ2-1; TRBD2 might be the D (6 bases). Germline V lookup: CDR1 MNHNS, CDR2 SASEGT. The CDR3 is made up of 13 amino acids. With 6 bases removed from V and 7 bases from J, the gap between germline ends came to 13 bases. The chain's CDR3 is CASRYMGGNEQFF. CDR3 nucleotides: TGTGCCAGCAGATATATGGGGGGTAATGAGCAGTTCTTC.

The V gene is TRBV30, the J gene TRBJ1-5; D gene unclear. The CDR3 is 13 residues long. V was trimmed by 0 bases and J by 3 bases, leaving 6 bases between them. The germline gives CDR1 GTSNPN, CDR2 SVGIG (reference sequence). DNA for the CDR3: TGTGCCTGGAGTGTTCAGTTCAATCAGCCCCAGCATTTT. This encodes CAWSVQFNQPQHF. The entire variable domain, with the rest obtained from reference TRBV30 and TRBJ1-5, is as follows: SQTIHQWPATLVQPVGSPLSLECTVEGTSNPNLYWYRQAAGRGLQLLFYSVGIGQISSEVPQNLSASRPQDRQFILSSKKLLLSDSGFYLCAWSVQFNQPQHFGDGTRLSIL.

The chain recombines TRBV21-1 with TRBJ2-1; the listed D gene, TRBD2, was not tested against the DNA. TRBV21-1 is marked as a pseudogene. The CDR3 spans 16 residues. CDR3 DNA: TGTGCCAGAACGATGACTCGACGAGGATCCTACAATGAGCAGTTCTTC. Translation: CARTMTRRGSYNEQFF.